This TCR beta chain was obtained from a study of blood T cell repertoires in COVID-19. As for the study in general: The origin of the acute and convalescent COVID-19 samples was the United States, Italy and Spain.

In the original analysis: How many nucleated cells were present was estimated from reference gene primer amplification. Clones were sequenced by immunoSEQ multiplex PCR, and TCRdb holds only the in-frame ones, with some missing. For V, J and clone size, that table is used; D and trimming come from the DNA. The repertoire holds a few hundred thousand clones, with 70% to 90% as singletons. The CDR3 has 16 residues. Trimming took 5 bases from V and 0 from J, leaving 14 bases between them. CDR1 is KGHSH and CDR2 is LQKENI in the germline V gene. This clone was seen only a few times. Material for sequencing was peripheral blood. The receptor was isolated from a man aged 40-49 years with acute or convalescent COVID-19. The chain recombines TRBV18 with TRBJ1-5; no clear D. CDR3 DNA: TGTGCCAGCTCATCCGATATTACAAATAGCAATCAGCCCCAGCATTTT. Its translation is CASSSDITNSNQPQHF.